This T cell receptor (beta chain) was observed in a study of cytomegalovirus exposure and HLA in healthy donors. Study at large: The same platform was used for the 120 or so validation repertoires as for the 650 to 700 first-cohort repertoires, as reported in a later analysis.

V gave up 5 bases and J gave up 0 bases; unmatched junction bases: 7. This CDR3 region has 16 residues. The germline CDR1 and CDR2 sequences are SGHTA and FQGTGA. Concerning this clone: Antigen: not known.

Generated by immunoSEQ multiplex PCR, the TCRdb table keeps only in-frame clones and is missing some. The data hold tens of thousands of clones, with around 94% observed a single time. Whole-study results and caveats: Three chains linked to CMV were shown in vitro to be specific for CMV antigens. Reportedly, cytomegalovirus status was diagnosed with high sensitivity and specificity.

Sequenced sample: PBMCs. The TCR comes from a woman in her late teens or twenties in good health and CMV-seronegative. The genes are TRBV7-3 and TRBJ2-3, with TRBD1 matching 8 bases. The CDR3 nucleotides read TGTGCCAGCAGCCGGACAGGGCAAACTAGCACAGATACGCAGTATTTT. Its protein is CASSRTGQTSTDTQYF.